The clone carrying this TCR beta chain appeared many times. The authors amplified TCR beta CDR3 regions, and they did so from RNA transcripts for repertoire sequencing. HTBI primers were used in a first-round RT-PCR, which preceded a second-round multiplex PCR. TCRdb itself ran the multiplex PCR reads through MiXCR, one entry per CDR3 protein. The profile shows some 360,000 distinct CDR3 sequences, about 17% of them singletons. The entry originates in a study of Graves' ophthalmopathy and Graves' hyperthyroidism. The CDR3 extends over 16 amino acids. The germline V and J ends were trimmed by 5 bases and 0 bases, with 17 bases remaining between them. Per germline, CDR1 SEHNR and CDR2 FQNEAQ (reference sequence).

This receptor was obtained from an adult woman with stable Graves' hyperthyroidism. Sequenced material: peripheral blood. The rearrangement links TRBV7-9 to TRBJ2-7; TRBD1 or TRBD2 may be the D gene (6 bases each). The CDR3 region has the DNA TGTGCCAGCAGCCCCCCGTCGGGGGCGAGCTCCTACGAGCAGTACTTC. Its protein is CASSPPSGASSYEQYF. The variable domain in full, completed from reference TRBV7-9 and TRBJ2-7, reads DTGVSQNPRHKITKRGQNVTFRCDPISEHNRLYWYRQTLGQGPEFLTYFQNEAQLEKSRLLSDRFSAERPKGSFSTLEIQRTEQGDSAMYLCASSPPSGASSYEQYFGPGTRLTVT.